A selection of T cell receptor beta chains follows, all from one sample in a study of blood T cell repertoires in COVID-19. Generated by immunoSEQ multiplex PCR, the TCRdb table keeps only in-frame clones and is missing some. This table holds approximately 530,000 clones, 70% to 90% found once. The sequenced sample was peripheral blood. The receptors derive from a woman aged 45-59 years with COVID-19, enrolled during active disease. Both conserved end residues are part of each CDR3.

CDR3: CASSLEIGTGGYTF
V: TRBV11-2
J: TRBJ1-2

CDR3: CASSPRGVMNTEAFF
V: TRBV3-1/TRBV3-2
J: TRBJ1-1

CDR3: CASSQVRVSGGNPAEQFF
V: TRBV3-1/TRBV3-2
J: TRBJ2-1

CDR3: CTSSSRTSGGIDTQYF
V: TRBV1
J: TRBJ2-3

CDR3: CASSLGQGATGQPQHF
V: TRBV4-1
J: TRBJ1-5

CDR3: CAWSGGTWYGYTF
V: TRBV30
J: TRBJ1-2

CDR3: CASSPEEYGEKLFF
V: TRBV11-1
J: TRBJ1-4

CDR3: CASSGGTGELFF
V: TRBV4-1
J: TRBJ2-2

CDR3: CSVDRTGGNEQFF
V: TRBV29-1
J: TRBJ2-1

CDR3: CATSDLYPPRGNYPPNYGYTF
V: TRBV24-1
J: TRBJ1-2

CDR3: CASSAPFTGSTDTQYF
V: TRBV19
J: TRBJ2-3

CDR3: CASRTVTNTEAFF
V: TRBV6-5
J: TRBJ1-1

CDR3: CASSPLAGRTGELFF
V: TRBV5-1
J: TRBJ2-2

CDR3: CASSPRRDRGTNTEAFF
V: TRBV5-4
J: TRBJ1-1

CDR3: CASSSSTRGLAGAYNEQFF
V: TRBV19
J: TRBJ2-1

CDR3: CASSPGSPDTEAFF
V: TRBV27
J: TRBJ1-1

CDR3: CASSLEGIRDTQYF
V: TRBV5-6
J: TRBJ2-3

CDR3: CASSEDRDQFGYTF
V: TRBV5-4
J: TRBJ1-2

CDR3: CASSLEVAGVNEQFF
V: TRBV5-4
J: TRBJ2-1

CDR3: CASSQQGVDTIYF
V: TRBV25-1
J: TRBJ1-3

CDR3: CASSYGTAYNEQFF
V: TRBV6-5
J: TRBJ2-1

CDR3: CASSETGSSTDTQYF
V: TRBV6-1
J: TRBJ2-3

CDR3: CASSLEAGGPSDTQYF
V: TRBV5-1
J: TRBJ2-3

CDR3: CASSSYSSAGEKLFF
V: TRBV19
J: TRBJ1-4

CDR3: CASSQGVSDRVYGYTF
V: TRBV4-1
J: TRBJ1-2

CDR3: CASSHGWREYF
V: TRBV6-5
J: TRBJ2-4

CDR3: CATSRDPQGNQPQHF
V: TRBV15
J: TRBJ1-5

CDR3: CASRSLAGGNTGELFF
V: TRBV2
J: TRBJ2-2

CDR3: CAWSVSSYEQYF
V: TRBV30
J: TRBJ2-7

CDR3: CASSLGQGVSGNGYTF
V: TRBV27
J: TRBJ1-2

CDR3: CASSPKGYRGEGTEAFF
V: TRBV4-1
J: TRBJ1-1

CDR3: CASSQRGTGNQPQHF
V: TRBV4-1
J: TRBJ1-5

CDR3: CASSLAGFTGELFF
V: TRBV5-1
J: TRBJ2-2

CDR3: CASTPSPRVRKNSPLHF
V: TRBV6-6
J: TRBJ1-6

CDR3: CASRYRVLYNEQFF
V: TRBV2
J: TRBJ2-1